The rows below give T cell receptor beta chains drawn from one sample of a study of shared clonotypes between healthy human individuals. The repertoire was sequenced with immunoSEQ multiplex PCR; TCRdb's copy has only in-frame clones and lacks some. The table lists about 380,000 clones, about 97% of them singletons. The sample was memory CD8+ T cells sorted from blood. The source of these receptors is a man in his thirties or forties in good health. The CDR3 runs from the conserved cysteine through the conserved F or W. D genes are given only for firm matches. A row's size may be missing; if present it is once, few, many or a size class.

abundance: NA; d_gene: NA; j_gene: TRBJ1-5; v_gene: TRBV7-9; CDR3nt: TGTGCCAGCAGCTTAACGGACAGTCAGCCCCAGCATTTT; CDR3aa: CASSLTDSQPQHF
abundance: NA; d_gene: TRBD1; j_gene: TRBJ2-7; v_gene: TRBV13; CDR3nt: TGTGCCAGCAGCTACAAGGACAGGGCGGGTTTAAGCGAGCAGTACTTC; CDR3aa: CASSYKDRAGLSEQYF
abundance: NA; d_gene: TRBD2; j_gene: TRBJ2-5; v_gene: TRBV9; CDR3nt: TGTGCCAGCAGCGTCGGGACTAGAGAGGGAGAGACCCAGTACTTC; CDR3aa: CASSVGTREGETQYF
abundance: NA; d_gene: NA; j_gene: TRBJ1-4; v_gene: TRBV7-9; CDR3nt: TGTGCCAGCAGCTCCAGTCTCGAGACTTCCGGAAAACTGTTTTTT; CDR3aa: CASSSSLETSGKLFF
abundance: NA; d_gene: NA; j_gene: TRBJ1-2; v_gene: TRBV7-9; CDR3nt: TGTGCCAGCAGCTTAGAGCCGGGTGGCTACACCTTC; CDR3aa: CASSLEPGGYTF
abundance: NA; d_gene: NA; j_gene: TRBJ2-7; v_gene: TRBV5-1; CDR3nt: TGCGCCAGTAGGGGGGACAGATTCTACGAGCAGTACTTC; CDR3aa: CASRGDRFYEQYF
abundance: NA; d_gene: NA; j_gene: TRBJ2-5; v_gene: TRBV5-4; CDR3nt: TGTGCCAGCAGCGGGGACATCCAAGAGACCCAGTACTTC; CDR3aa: CASSGDIQETQYF
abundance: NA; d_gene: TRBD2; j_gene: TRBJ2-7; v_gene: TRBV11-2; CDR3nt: TGTGCCAGCACCCAAAGTCCAACTAGCGGGCTCTACGAGCAGTACTTC; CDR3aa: CASTQSPTSGLYEQYF
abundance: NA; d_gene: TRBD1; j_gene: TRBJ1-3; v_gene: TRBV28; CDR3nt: TGTGCCAGCAGCCCAGGGGGAGCTGGAAACACCATATATTTT; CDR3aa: CASSPGGAGNTIYF
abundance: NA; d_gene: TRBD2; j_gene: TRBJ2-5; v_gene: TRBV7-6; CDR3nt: TGTGCCAGCAGCTTGGGTTGGGAGGGCCCGGGGACCCAGTACTTC; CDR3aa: CASSLGWEGPGTQYF
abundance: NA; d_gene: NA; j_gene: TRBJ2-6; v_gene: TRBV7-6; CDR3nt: TGTGCCAGCAGCCCCCACCAGGTTTCTTCTGGGGCCAACGTCCTGACTTTC; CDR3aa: CASSPHQVSSGANVLTF
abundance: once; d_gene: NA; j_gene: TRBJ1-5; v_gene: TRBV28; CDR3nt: TGTGCCAGCAGAGGGGCTCCCTTGAGAAATCAGCCCCAGCATTTT; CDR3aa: CASRGAPLRNQPQHF
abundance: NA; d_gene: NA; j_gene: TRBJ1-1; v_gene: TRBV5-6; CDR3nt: TGTGCCAGCAGCTTCCGTACCACGGGGAACACTGAAGCTTTCTTT; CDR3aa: CASSFRTTGNTEAFF
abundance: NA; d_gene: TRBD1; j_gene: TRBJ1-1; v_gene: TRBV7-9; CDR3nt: TGTGCCAGCAGCTCGGGACAGGGCACTGAAGCTTTCTTT; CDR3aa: CASSSGQGTEAFF
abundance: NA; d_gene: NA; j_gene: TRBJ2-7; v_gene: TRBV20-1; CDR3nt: TGCAGCGCCCCTAGGCCCTACGAGCAGTACTTC; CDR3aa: CSAPRPYEQYF
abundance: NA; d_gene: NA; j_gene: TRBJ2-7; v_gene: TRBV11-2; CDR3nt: TGTGCCAGCACTACCAGGGGAGACGAGCAGTACTTC; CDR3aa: CASTTRGDEQYF
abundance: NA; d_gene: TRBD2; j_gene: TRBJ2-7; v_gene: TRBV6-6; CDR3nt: TGTGCCAGCAGTTACCTAGCGGGAGGGCCCCACGAGCAGTACTTC; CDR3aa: CASSYLAGGPHEQYF
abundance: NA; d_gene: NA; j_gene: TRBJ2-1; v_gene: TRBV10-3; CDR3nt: TGTGCCATCAGTGAATGGACCAGGGAGCAGTTCTTC; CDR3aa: CAISEWTREQFF
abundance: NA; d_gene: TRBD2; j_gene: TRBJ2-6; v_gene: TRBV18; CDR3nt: TGTGCCAGCTCAACGACTTCCATAGCGGGAGTTTCCTCTGGGGCCAACGTCCTGACTTTC; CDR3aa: CASSTTSIAGVSSGANVLTF
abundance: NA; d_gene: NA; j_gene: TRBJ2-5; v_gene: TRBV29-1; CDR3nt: TGCAGCGTTGTGGCACACCAAGAGACCCAGTACTTC; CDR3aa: CSVVAHQETQYF
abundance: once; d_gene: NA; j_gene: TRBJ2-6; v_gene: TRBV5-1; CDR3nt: TGCGCCAGCAGCTTGGGGGCGGCCTCTGGGGCCAACGTCCTGACTTTC; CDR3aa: CASSLGAASGANVLTF
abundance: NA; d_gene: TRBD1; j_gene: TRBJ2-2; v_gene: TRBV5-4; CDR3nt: TGTGCCAGCAGCGTACGGGACAGTCACACCGGGGAGCTGTTTTTT; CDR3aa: CASSVRDSHTGELFF
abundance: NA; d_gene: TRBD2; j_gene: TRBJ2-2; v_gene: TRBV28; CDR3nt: TGTGCCAGCAGTTTGGGTAGCGGGAGGGTGTACACCGGGGAGCTGTTTTTT; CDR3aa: CASSLGSGRVYTGELFF
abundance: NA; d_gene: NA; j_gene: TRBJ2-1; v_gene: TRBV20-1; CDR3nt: TGCAGTGCCCCGACGGATGCCCAAGGGTTCTTC; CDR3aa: CSAPTDAQGFF
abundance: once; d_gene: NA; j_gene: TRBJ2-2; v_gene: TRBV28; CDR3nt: TGTGCCAGCACCACTCCTCTTCTAGCCGGGGAGCTGTTTTTT; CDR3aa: CASTTPLLAGELFF
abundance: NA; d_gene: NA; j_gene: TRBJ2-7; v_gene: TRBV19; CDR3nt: TGTGCCAGTAGTATAGCAAACTCCTACGAGCAGTACTTC; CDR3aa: CASSIANSYEQYF
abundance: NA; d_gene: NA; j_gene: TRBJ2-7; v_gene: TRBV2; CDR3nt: TGTGCCAGCAGACAGACCTACGAGCAGTACTTC; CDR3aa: CASRQTYEQYF
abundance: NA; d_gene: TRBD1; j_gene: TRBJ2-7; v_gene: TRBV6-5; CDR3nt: TGTGCCAGCAGTTACTCGTACGGGACAGGGTTCGACGAGCAGTACTTC; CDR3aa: CASSYSYGTGFDEQYF
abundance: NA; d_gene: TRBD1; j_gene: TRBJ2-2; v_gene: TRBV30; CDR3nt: TGTGCCTGGAAGTTCGGGACAGGGGCCACCGGGGAGCTGTTTTTT; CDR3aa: CAWKFGTGATGELFF
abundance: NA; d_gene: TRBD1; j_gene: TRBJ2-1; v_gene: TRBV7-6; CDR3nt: TGTGCCAGCAGCTTAGCCAGGGGGCTGTACAATGAGCAGTTCTTC; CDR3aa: CASSLARGLYNEQFF
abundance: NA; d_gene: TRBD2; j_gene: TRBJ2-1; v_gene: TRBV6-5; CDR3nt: TGTGCCAGCAGCCCGACTAGCGGAAATGAGCAGTTCTTC; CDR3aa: CASSPTSGNEQFF
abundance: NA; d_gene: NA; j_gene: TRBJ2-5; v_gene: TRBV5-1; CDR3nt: TGCGCCAGCAGCTTGGGACGGGGGCGGTGGGAGACCCAGTACTTC; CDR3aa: CASSLGRGRWETQYF
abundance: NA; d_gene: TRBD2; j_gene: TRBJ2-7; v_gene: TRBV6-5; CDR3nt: TGTGCCACCCAACGGCTAGCGGGAGTGGGCTACGAGCAGTACTTC; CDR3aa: CATQRLAGVGYEQYF
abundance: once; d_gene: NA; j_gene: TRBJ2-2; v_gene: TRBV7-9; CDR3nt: TGTGCCAGCAGCTTCACTAGTCACACCGGGGAGCTGTTTTTT; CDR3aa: CASSFTSHTGELFF
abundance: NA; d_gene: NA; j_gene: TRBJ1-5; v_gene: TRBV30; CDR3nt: TGTGCCTGGAGGTCCGGGACATCCAATCAGCCCCAGCATTTT; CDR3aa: CAWRSGTSNQPQHF
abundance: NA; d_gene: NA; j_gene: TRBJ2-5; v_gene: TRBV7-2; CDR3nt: TGTGCCAGCAGCTTCAGGCAAGAGACCCAGTACTTC; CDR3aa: CASSFRQETQYF
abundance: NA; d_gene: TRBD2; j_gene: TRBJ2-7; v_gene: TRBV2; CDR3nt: TGTGCCATCTTCACGGGACTAGCGTCCTACGAGCAGTACTTC; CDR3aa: CAIFTGLASYEQYF
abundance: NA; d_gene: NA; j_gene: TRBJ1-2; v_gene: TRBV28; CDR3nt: TGTGCCAGCAGCCCCGCGGCAGTGGAGGGCTACACCTTC; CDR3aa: CASSPAAVEGYTF
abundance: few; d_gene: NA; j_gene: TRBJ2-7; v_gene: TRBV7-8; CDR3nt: TGTGCCAGCAGCTTAGCCCAGGGCAGGGCCTACGAGCAGTACTTC; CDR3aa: CASSLAQGRAYEQYF
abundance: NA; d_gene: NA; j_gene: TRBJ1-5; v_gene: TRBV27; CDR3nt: TGTGCCAGCATCCTTGGACCCGCGAATCAGCCCCAGCATTTT; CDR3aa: CASILGPANQPQHF
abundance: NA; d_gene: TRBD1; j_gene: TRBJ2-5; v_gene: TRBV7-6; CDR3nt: TGTGCCAGCAGCTTAGGACAGGGGTTGCAGACCCAGTACTTC; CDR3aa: CASSLGQGLQTQYF
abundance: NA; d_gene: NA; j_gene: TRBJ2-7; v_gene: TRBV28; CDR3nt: TGTGCCAGCAGTCCGACACGAGCCTACGAGCAGTACTTC; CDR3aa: CASSPTRAYEQYF
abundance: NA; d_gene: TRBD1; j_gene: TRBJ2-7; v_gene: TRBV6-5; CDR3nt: TGTGCCGGCAGTTACGGGAAGGGACAGGGGGCGAGAGAGCAGTACTTC; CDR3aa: CAGSYGKGQGAREQYF
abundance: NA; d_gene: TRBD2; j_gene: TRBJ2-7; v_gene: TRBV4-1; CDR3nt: TGCGCCAGCAGCCAAGATCGGGCTAGCGGGAGAAATTTGATACCTTCCTACGAGCAGTACTTC; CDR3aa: CASSQDRASGRNLIPSYEQYF
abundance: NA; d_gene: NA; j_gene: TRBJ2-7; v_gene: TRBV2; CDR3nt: TGTGCCAGCAGTGAGAGGGGCCCTTCCTACGAGCAGTACTTC; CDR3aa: CASSERGPSYEQYF